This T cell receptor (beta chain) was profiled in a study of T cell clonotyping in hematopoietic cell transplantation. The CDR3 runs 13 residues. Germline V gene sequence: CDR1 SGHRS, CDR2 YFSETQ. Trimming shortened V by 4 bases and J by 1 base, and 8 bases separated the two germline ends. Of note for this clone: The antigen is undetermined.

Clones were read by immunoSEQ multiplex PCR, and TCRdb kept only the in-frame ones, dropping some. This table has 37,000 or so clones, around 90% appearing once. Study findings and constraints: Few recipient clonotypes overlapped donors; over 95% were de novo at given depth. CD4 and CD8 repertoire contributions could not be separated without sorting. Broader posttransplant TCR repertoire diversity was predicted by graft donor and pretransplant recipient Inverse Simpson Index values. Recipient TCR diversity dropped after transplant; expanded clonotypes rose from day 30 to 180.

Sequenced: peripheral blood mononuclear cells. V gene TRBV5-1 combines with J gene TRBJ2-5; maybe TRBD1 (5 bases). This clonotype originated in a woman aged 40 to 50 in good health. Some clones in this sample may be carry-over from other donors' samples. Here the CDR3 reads CASSPDSQETQYF. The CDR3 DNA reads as TGCGCCAGCAGCCCTGACAGCCAAGAGACCCAGTACTTC.